This passage covers 22 T cell receptor beta chains from one sample sequenced in a study of shared clonotypes between healthy human individuals. Libraries were prepared by immunoSEQ multiplex PCR; TCRdb keeps only in-frame clonotypes and omits some of them. Seen here are about 320,000 clones, over 75% observed once, and the top ten hold 15% to 20%. Specimen: memory CD8+ T cells sorted from blood. The subset here: CD45RO+ cells pooled with CCR7-negative TemRA cells. The receptor source for this set is a young man in good health.

The rearrangement joins TRBV28 to TRBJ2-7, with a tentative D call TRBD2 (5 bases). With 3 bases removed from V and 4 bases from J, the gap between germline ends came to 13 bases. This CDR3 comprises 14 residues. Germline values: CDR1 MDHEN, CDR2 SYDVKM. CDR3 residues: CASSLLGVKYEQYF. CDR3 nucleotide sequence: TGTGCCAGCAGTTTGTTGGGAGTAAAATACGAGCAGTACTTC.

The chain recombines TRBV5-6 with TRBJ2-1, with a possible D match to TRBD1 (5 bases). Trimming stripped 0 bases from V and 8 bases from J, with 15 bases between. The length of the CDR3 is 15 residues. CDR1 and CDR2 (germline): SGHDT, YYEEEE. This chain's CDR3 is CASSLGQGSMDEQFF. DNA for the CDR3: TGTGCCAGCAGCTTGGGTCAGGGAAGCATGGATGAGCAGTTCTTC.

This clone was recorded at least ten times. The V gene is TRBV7-9, the J gene TRBJ1-4, with 7 bases lining up with TRBD1. The CDR3 length is 15 residues. CDR1 and CDR2 from the germline V gene are SEHNR and FQNEAQ (reference sequence). The trim removed 3 bases at V and 5 bases at J, leaving 6 bases unmatched. CDR3: CASSFNAGGNEKLFF. The CDR3 DNA reads TGTGCCAGCAGCTTCAATGCAGGGGGGAATGAAAAACTGTTTTTT.

In nucleotides, the CDR3 is TGTGCCAGCAGCTGGCAAGGGGGCAATCAGCCCCAGCATTTT. This codes for CASSWQGGNQPQHF. This rearrangement joins TRBV5-6 to TRBJ1-5; possible D gene TRBD1, 5 bases. There are 14 residues in the CDR3. Trimming removed 3 bases at V and 2 bases at J, with 9 bases between. Germline V CDR1 and CDR2: SGHDT, YYEEEE.

This chain joins TRBV27 and TRBJ1-6; maybe TRBD1 (5 bases). V was shortened by 5 bases and J by 10 bases, with 18 bases between the two germline ends. This CDR3 spans 15 amino acids. In germline, CDR1 is MNHEY, CDR2 SMNVEV (reference sequence). CDR3 nucleotides: TGTGCCAGCAGTGTTTCTTGGGGGAGTCTCTCACCCCTCCACTTT. It encodes CASSVSWGSLSPLHF.

J is TRBJ1-4 and V is TRBV6-1, with 8 bases identical to TRBD1. Germline CDR1 MNHNS, CDR2 SASEGT. With V trimmed by 6 bases and J by 8 bases, 8 bases remained unmatched. This CDR3 spans 14 amino acids. CDR3 region: CASSSDRGIEKLFF. For the CDR3, the DNA is TGTGCCAGCAGCTCTGACAGGGGAATCGAAAAACTGTTTTTT.

The chain carries TRBV5-1 and TRBJ2-1, with unresolved D. Trimming removed 6 bases at V and 6 bases at J, with 19 bases between. The germline gives CDR1 SGHRS, CDR2 YFSETQ. The CDR3 consists of 15 residues. CDR3: CASIQLELVTNEQFF. The CDR3, as DNA: TGCGCCAGCATCCAGCTGGAGCTGGTAACCAATGAGCAGTTCTTC.

The chain employs TRBV29-1 and TRBJ1-4; D may be TRBD1 (5 bases). Germline values: CDR1 SQVTM, CDR2 ANQGSEA. CDR3 length: 14 amino acids. Trimming left V 6 bases short and J 3 bases short, with 14 bases between. CDR3 DNA sequence: TGCAGCGTACTTACAGGCTTAGCTAATGAAAAACTGTTTTTT. Its protein is CSVLTGLANEKLFF.

CDR3 region: CASSASGLYPYEQYF. CDR3 nucleotide sequence: TGTGCCAGCAGTGCTTCAGGGCTGTATCCCTACGAGCAGTACTTC. The chain employs TRBV6-1 and TRBJ2-7; tentative D call: TRBD1 (5 bases). Germline lookup yields CDR1 MNHNS and CDR2 SASEGT. The CDR3 has 15 residues. The V gene lost 4 bases and the J gene lost 2 bases, with 15 bases spanning the gap.

This rearrangement joins TRBV29-1 to TRBJ2-7; tentatively, D is TRBD1 (6 bases). Per germline, CDR1 SQVTM and CDR2 ANQGSEA. The CDR3 totals 12 residues. The V and J ends lost 6 bases and 4 bases respectively, with 13 bases between them. For the CDR3, the DNA is TGCAGCGTGAGGGATCAGGGGTACGAGCAGTACTTC. Residues: CSVRDQGYEQYF.

The chain carries TRBV9 and TRBJ1-1, with D possibly being TRBD1 (6 bases). The CDR3 has 12 amino acids. Germline CDR1 SGDLS, CDR2 YYNGEE. Trimming stripped 4 bases from V and 11 bases from J, with 15 bases between. In nucleotides, the CDR3 is TGTGCCAGCAGCCCCGAGGGGGTACGGGCTTTCTTT. Translated: CASSPEGVRAFF.

The genes are TRBV27 and TRBJ1-1; D unresolved. Germline V gene lookup returns CDR1 MNHEY and CDR2 SMNVEV (reference sequence). The CDR3 is made up of 13 amino acids. Trimming removed 9 bases from V and 4 bases from J, with 15 bases in between. CDR3 DNA sequence: TGTGCCAGTTCATTAGCGACATTCACTGAAGCTTTCTTT. Translation: CASSLATFTEAFF.

The count of this clone is one. V usage is TRBV6-1 and J usage is TRBJ2-3; weak D call: TRBD2 (6 bases). Germline loops: CDR1 MNHNS, CDR2 SASEGT. The CDR3 consists of 14 residues. Trimming took off 6 bases at V and 5 bases at J, with 15 bases between the two ends. CDR3 in amino acids: CASRAFGGLDTQYF. For the CDR3, the DNA is TGTGCCAGCAGAGCCTTCGGGGGTTTAGATACGCAGTATTTT.

The chain carries TRBV9 and TRBJ2-2; a possible D gene is TRBD2 (6 bases). The CDR3 is made up of 15 amino acids. Deletions cut 2 bases from V and 4 bases from J, with 12 bases between. From germline, CDR1 is SGDLS and CDR2 YYNGEE. The CDR3 region is CASSVGGTSTGELFF. CDR3 in DNA: TGTGCCAGCAGCGTCGGCGGGACCTCCACCGGGGAGCTGTTTTTT.

The chain employs TRBV28 and TRBJ2-7, with TRBD1 as a possible D gene (5 bases). Between the trimmed V and J ends, which lost 2 bases and 3 bases, there was a span of 26 bases. Germline V gene sequence: CDR1 MDHEN, CDR2 SYDVKM. This CDR3 region has 19 residues. In DNA form, the CDR3 reads TGTGCCAGCAGTTTAAATGCCCTCAGGACAACTCTGGCCTTCTACGAGCAGTACTTC. It codes for CASSLNALRTTLAFYEQYF.

This chain links TRBV6-5 with TRBJ2-5; perhaps D is TRBD1 or TRBD2 (6 bases each). CDR1 and CDR2 from the germline V gene are MNHEY and SVGAGI. Trimming cost V 9 bases and J 1 base, with 15 bases left between them. The CDR3 runs 14 residues. The CDR3 sequence: CARPRGALQETQYF. The CDR3 DNA reads TGTGCCAGGCCTAGGGGGGCCCTCCAAGAGACCCAGTACTTC.

The chain joins TRBV7-8 to TRBJ1-5, with D unclear. In germline, CDR1 is SGHVS, CDR2 FQNEAQ. V lost 1 base and J 4 bases, leaving 14 bases between the germline ends. The CDR3 has 16 amino acids. The CDR3 region has the DNA TGTGCCAGCAGCTTAGTTGAGGTTGGTCGGAATCAGCCCCAGCATTTT. Translated, it gives CASSLVEVGRNQPQHF.

The chain has TRBV4-1 and TRBJ2-1; 9 bases match TRBD2. Germline V lookup: CDR1 MGHRA, CDR2 YSYEKL. The CDR3 extends over 15 amino acids. J gave up 15 bases and V 2 bases, and 14 bases lay outside the gene matches. The CDR3 loop is CASSQTIGIKAGGFF. The CDR3 coding sequence is TGCGCCAGCAGCCAAACTATTGGAATTAAAGCGGGGGGGTTCTTC.

This sequence joins TRBV6-6 and TRBJ1-2, with D possibly matching TRBD1 (5 bases). V shed 8 bases and J shed 8 bases, with 12 bases lying between them. The CDR3 contains 11 residues. Germline loops: CDR1 MNHNY, CDR2 SVGAGI (reference sequence). CDR3 protein: CASLRESGYTF. The CDR3 DNA sequence: TGTGCCAGCCTCAGGGAATCCGGCTACACCTTC.

The V call is TRBV11-2, the J call TRBJ2-1; the D gene is possibly TRBD1 (6 bases). CDR3 size: 15 residues. Trimming shortened V by 1 base and J by 5 bases, and 12 bases separated the two germline ends. CDR1 and CDR2 (germline): SGHAT, FQNNGV. In nucleotides, the CDR3 is TGTGCCAGCAGCTTAGTAGGGGACAACAACAATGAGCAGTTCTTC. Translation gives CASSLVGDNNNEQFF.

V usage is TRBV10-3 and J usage is TRBJ1-5; D perhaps matches TRBD1 (5 bases). Germline loops: CDR1 ENHRY, CDR2 SYGVKD. The V end was cut by 8 bases, the J end by 1 base, with 12 bases between. The CDR3 spans 14 residues. The CDR3 DNA follows: TGTGCCATCCAGGCGGCAGGGAGCAATCAGCCCCAGCATTTT. This translates into CAIQAAGSNQPQHF.

The chain uses TRBV2 and TRBJ2-5; D tentatively fits TRBD1 or TRBD2 (5 bases each). Trimming pared 8 bases from V and 5 bases from J, leaving 9 bases between. Looked up from germline, CDR1 is SNHLY and CDR2 is FYNNEI. CDR3 size: 11 residues. CDR3 in DNA: TGTGCCAGCGTTGAGGGGGAGACCCAGTACTTC. It translates to CASVEGETQYF.